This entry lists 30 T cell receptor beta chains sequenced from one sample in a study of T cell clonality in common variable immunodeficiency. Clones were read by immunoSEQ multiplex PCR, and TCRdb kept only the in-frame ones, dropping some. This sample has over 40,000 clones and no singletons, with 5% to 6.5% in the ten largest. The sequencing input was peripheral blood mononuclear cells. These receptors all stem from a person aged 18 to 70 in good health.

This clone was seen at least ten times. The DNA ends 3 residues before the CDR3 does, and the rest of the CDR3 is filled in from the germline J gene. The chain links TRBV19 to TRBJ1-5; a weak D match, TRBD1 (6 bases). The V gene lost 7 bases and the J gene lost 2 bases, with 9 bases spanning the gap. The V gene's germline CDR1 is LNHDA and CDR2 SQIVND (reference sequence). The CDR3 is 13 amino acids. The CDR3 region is CASNPGGNQPQHF. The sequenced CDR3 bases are TGTGCCAGTAACCCAGGGGGCAATCAGCCC.

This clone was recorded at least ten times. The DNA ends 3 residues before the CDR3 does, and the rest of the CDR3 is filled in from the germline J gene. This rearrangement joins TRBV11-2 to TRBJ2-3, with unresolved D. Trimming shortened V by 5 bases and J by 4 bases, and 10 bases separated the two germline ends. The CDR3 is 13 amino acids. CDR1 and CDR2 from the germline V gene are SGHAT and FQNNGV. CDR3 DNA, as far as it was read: TGTGCCAGCAGCAGATCTATGGCAGATACG. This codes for CASSRSMADT. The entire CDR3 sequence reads CASSRSMADTQYF. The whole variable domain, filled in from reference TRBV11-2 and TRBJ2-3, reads EAGVAQSPRYKIIEKRQSVAFWCNPISGHATLYWYQQILGQGPKLLIQFQNNGVVDDSQLPKDRFSAERLKGVDSTLKIQPAKLEDSAVYLCASSRSMADTQYFGPGTRLTVL.

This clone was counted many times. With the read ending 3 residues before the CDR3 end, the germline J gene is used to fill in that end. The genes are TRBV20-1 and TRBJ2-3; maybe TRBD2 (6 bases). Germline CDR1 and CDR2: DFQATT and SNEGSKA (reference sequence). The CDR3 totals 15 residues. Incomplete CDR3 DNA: TGCAGTGCCGCGAGGGGAGGCGGTAGCAATCAGCCG. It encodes CSAARGGGSNQP. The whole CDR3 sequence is CSAARGGGSNQPQYF.

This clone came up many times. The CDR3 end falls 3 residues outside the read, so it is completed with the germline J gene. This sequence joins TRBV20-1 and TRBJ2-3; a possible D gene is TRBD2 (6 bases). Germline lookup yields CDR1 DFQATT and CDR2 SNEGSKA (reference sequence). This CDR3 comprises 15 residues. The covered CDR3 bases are TGCAGTGCTAGGGCTAGCGTCTGGGAACAAGAGACG. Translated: CSARASVWEQET. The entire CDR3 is CSARASVWEQETQYF.

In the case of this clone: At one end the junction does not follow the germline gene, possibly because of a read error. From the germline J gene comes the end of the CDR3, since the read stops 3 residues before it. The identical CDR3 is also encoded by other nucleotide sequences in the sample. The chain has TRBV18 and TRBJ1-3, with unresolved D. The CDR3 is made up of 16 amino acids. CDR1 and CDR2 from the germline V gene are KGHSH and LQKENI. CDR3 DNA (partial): TGTGCCAGCTCACCGGCGTATTTAGCGGCTGGAAACACA. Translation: CASSPAYLAAGNT. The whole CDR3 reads CASSPAYLAAGNTIYF.

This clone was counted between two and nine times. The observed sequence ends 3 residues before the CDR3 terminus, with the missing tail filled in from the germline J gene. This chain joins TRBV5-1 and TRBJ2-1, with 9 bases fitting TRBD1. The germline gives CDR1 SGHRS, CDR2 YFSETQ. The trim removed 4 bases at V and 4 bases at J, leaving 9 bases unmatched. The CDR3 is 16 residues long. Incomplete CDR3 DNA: TGCGCCAGCAGCACACAACCGGGACAGGGTTACAATGAG. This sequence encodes CASSTQPGQGYNE. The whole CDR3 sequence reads CASSTQPGQGYNEQFF.

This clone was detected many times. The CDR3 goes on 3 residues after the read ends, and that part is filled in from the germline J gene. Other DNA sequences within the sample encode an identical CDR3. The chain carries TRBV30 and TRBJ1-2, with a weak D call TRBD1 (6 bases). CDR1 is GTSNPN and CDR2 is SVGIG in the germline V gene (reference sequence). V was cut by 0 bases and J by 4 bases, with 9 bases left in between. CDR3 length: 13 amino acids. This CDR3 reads CAWSVGGGYGYTF. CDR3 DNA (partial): TGTGCCTGGAGTGTAGGGGGTGGCTATGGC.

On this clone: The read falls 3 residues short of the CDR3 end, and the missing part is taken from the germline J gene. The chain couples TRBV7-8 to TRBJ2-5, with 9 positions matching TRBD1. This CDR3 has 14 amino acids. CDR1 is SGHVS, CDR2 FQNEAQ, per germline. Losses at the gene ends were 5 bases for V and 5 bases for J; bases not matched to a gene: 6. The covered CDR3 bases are TGTGCCAGCAGCCCACAGGGGGCAGGGGAGACC. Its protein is CASSPQGAGET. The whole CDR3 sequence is CASSPQGAGETQYF. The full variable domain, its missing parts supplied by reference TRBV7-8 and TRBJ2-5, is GAGVSQSPRYKVAKRGQDVALRCDPISGHVSLFWYQQALGQGPEFLTYFQNEAQLDKSGLPSDRFFAERPEGSVSTLKIQRTQQEDSAVYLCASSPQGAGETQYFGPGTRLLVL.

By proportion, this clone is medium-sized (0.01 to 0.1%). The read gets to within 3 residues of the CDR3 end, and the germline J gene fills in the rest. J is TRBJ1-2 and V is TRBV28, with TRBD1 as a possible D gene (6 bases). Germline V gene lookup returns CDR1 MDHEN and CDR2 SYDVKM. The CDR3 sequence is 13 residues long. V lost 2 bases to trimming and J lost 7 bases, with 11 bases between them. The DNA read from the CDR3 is TGTGCCAGCAGTTTACACAGGGAGGCTGGC. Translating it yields CASSLHREAG. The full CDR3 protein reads CASSLHREAGYTF.

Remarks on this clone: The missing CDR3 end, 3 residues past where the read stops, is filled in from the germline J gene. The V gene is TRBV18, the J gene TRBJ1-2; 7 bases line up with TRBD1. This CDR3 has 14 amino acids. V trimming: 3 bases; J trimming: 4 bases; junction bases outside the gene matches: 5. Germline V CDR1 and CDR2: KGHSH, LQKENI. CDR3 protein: CASSPPTGAYGYTF. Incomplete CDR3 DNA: TGTGCCAGCTCACCTCCAACAGGGGCCTATGGC. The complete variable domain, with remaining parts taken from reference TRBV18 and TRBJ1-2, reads NAGVMQNPRHLVRRRGQEARLRCSPMKGHSHVYWYRQLPEEGLKFMVYLQKENIIDESGMPKERFSAEFPKEGPSILRIQQVVRGDSAAYFCASSPPTGAYGYTFGSGTRLTVV.

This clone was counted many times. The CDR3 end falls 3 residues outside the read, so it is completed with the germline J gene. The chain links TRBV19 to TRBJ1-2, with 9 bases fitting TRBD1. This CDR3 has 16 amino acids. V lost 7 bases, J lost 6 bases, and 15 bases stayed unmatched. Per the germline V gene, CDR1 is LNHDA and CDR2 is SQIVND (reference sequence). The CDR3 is CASTVIGTGKINGYTF. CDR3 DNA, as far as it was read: TGTGCCAGTACGGTTATTGGGACAGGGAAGATCAATGGC.

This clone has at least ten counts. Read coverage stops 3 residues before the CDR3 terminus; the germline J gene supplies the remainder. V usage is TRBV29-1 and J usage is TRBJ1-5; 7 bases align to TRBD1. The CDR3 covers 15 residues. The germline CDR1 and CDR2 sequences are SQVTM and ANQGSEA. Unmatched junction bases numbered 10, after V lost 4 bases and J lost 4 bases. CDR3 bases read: TGCAGCGTTGGATGGGGCAGGGGGACGAATCAGCCC. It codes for CSVGWGRGTNQP. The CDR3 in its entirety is CSVGWGRGTNQPQHF. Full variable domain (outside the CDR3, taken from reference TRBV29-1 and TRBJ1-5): SAVISQKPSRDICQRGTSLTIQCQVDSQVTMMFWYRQQPGQSLTLIATANQGSEATYESGFVIDKFPISRPNLTFSTLTVSNMSPEDSSIYLCSVGWGRGTNQPQHFGDGTRLSIL.

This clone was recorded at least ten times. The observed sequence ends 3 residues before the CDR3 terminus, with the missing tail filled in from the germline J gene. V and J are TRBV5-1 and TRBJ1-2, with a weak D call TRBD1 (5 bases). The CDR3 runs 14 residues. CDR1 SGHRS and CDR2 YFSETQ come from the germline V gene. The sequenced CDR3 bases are TGCGCCAGCAGCTTGGCTTTTAGGGGTGATTAC. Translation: CASSLAFRGDY. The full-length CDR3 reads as CASSLAFRGDYYTF.

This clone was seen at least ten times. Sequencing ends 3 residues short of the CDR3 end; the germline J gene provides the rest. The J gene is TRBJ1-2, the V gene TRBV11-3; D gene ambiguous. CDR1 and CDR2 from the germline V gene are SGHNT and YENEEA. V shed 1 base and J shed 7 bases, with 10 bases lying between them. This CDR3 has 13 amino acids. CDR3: CASSLVRVCGYTF. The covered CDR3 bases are TGTGCCAGCAGCTTAGTCCGGGTCTGTGGC.

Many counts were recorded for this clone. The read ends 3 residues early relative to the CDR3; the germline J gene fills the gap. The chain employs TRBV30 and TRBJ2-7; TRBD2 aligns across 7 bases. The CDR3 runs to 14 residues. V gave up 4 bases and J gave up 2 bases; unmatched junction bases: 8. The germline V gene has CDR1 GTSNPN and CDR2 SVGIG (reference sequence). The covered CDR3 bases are TGTGCCTGGACAGAGAAGCGGGGCCCCTACGAG. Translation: CAWTEKRGPYE. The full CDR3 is CAWTEKRGPYEQYF.

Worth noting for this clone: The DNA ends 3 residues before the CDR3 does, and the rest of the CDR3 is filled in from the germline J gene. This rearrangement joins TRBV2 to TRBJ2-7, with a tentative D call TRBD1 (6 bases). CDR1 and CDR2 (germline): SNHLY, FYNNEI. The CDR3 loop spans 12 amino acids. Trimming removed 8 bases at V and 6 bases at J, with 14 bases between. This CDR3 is CASEAQGFEQYF. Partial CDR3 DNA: TGTGCCAGCGAGGCACAGGGTTTCGAG.

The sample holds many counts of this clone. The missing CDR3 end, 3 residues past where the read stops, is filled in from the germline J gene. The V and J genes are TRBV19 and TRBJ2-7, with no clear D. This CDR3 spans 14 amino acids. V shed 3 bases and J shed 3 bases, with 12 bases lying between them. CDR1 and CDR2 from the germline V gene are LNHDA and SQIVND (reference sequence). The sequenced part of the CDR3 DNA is TGTGCCAGTAGTATCGGCGGTTTGGGCTACGAG. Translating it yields CASSIGGLGYE. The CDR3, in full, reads CASSIGGLGYEQYF. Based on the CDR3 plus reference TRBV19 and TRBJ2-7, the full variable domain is DGGITQSPKYLFRKEGQNVTLSCEQNLNHDAMYWYRQDPGQGLRLIYYSQIVNDFQKGDIAEGYSVSREKKESFPLTVTSAQKNPTAFYLCASSIGGLGYEQYFGPGTRLTVT.

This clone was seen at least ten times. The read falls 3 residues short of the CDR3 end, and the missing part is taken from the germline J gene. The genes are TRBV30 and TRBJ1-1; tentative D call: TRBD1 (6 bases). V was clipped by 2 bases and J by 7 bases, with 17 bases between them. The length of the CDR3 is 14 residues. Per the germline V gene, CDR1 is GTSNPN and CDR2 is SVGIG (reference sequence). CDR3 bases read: TGTGCCTGGAGTACCGGTGGGGGGGCGAGTGAA. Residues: CAWSTGGGASE. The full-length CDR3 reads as CAWSTGGGASEAFF.

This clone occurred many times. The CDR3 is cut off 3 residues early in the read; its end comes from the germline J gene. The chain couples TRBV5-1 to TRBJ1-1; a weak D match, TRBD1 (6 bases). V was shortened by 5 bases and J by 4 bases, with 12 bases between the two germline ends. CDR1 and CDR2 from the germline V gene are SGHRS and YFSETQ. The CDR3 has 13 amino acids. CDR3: CASRLSGVTEAFF. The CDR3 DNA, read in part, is TGCGCCAGCAGATTATCAGGGGTCACTGAA.

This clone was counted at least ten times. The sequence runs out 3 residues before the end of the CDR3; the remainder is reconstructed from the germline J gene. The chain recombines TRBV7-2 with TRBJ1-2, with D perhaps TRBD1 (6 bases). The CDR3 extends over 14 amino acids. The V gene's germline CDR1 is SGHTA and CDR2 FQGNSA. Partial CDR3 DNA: TGTGCCAGCAGCAGACAGAAACAGGGTTCCGGC. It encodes CASSRQKQGSG. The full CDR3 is CASSRQKQGSGYTF.

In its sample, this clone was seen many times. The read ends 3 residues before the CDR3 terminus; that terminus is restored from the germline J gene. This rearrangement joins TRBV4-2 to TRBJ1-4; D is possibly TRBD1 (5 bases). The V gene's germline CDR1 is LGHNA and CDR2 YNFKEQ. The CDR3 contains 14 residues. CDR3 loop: CASSQGGGVPKLFF. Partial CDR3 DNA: TGTGCCAGCAGCCAAGGCGGGGGGGTACCGAAA.

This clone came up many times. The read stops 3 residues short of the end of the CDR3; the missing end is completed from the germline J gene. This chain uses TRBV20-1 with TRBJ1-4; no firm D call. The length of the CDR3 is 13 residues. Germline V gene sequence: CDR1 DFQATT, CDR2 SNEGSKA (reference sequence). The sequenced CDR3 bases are TGCAGTGCTAGAAAGATATCGGGTTCACCA. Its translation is CSARKISGSP. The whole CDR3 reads CSARKISGSPLFF.

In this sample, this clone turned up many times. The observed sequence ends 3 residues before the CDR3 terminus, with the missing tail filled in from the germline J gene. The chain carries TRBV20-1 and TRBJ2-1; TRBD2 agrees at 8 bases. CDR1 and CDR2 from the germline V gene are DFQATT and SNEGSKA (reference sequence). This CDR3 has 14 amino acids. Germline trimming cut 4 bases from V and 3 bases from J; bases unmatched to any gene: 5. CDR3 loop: CSATDSGVYNEQFF. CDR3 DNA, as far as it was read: TGCAGTGCTACGGATAGCGGGGTCTACAATGAG.

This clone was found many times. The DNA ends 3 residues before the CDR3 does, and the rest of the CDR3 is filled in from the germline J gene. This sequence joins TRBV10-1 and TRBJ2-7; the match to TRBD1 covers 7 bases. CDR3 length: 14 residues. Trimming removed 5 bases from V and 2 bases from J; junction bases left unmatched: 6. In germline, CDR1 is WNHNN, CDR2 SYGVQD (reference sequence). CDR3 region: CASSPGTAPYEQYF. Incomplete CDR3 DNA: TGCGCCAGCAGTCCCGGGACAGCACCCTACGAG.

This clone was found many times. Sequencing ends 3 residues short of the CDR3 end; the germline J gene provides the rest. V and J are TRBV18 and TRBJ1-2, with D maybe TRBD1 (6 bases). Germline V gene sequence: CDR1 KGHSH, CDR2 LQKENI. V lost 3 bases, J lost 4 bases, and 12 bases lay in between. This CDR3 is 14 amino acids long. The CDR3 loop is CASSPNDRSYGYTF. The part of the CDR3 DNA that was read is TGTGCCAGCTCACCCAATGACAGGAGCTATGGC.

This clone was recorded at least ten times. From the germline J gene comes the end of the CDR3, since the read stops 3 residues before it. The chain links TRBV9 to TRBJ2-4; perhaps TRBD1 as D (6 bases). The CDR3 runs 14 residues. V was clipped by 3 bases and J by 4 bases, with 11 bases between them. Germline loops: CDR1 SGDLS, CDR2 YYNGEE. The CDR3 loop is CASSAGTQKNIQYF. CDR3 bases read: TGTGCCAGCAGCGCCGGGACACAGAAAAACATT.

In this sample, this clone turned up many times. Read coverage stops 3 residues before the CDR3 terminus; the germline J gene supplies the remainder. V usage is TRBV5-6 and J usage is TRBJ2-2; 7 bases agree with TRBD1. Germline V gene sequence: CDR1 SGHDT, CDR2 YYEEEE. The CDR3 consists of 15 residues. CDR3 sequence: CASRGEGALDSPLFF. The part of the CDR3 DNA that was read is TGTGCCAGCAGGGGAGAGGGGGCGCTGGATTCACCG.

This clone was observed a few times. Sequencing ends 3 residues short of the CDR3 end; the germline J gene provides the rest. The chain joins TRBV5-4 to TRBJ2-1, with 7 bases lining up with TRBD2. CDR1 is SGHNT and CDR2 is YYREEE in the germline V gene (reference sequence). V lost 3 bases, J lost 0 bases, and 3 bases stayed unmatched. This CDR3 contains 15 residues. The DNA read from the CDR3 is TGTGCCAGCAGCTACCTAGCGGACTCCTACAATGAG. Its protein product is CASSYLADSYNE. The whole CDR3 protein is CASSYLADSYNEQFF.

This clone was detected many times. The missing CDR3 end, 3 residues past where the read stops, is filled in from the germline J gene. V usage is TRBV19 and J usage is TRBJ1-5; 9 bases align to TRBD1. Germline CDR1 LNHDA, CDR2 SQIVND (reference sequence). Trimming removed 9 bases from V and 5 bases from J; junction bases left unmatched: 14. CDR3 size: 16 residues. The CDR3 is CASRYTGTGSYQPQHF. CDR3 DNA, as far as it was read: TGTGCCAGCAGATATACCGGGACAGGGTCTTATCAGCCC.

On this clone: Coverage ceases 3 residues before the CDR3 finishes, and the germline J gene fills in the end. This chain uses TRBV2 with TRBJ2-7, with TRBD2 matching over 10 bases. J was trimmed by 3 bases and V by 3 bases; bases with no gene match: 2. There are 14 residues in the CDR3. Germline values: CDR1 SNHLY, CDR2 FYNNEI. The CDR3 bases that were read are TGTGCCAGCAGTGAGTTAGCGGGGGGCTACGAG. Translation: CASSELAGGYE. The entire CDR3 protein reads CASSELAGGYEQYF. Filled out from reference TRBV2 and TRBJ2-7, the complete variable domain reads EPEVTQTPSHQVTQMGQEVILRCVPISNHLYFYWYRQILGQKVEFLVSFYNNEISEKSEIFDDQFSVERPDGSNFTLKIRSTKLEDSAMYFCASSELAGGYEQYFGPGTRLTVT.